The present T cell receptor beta chain was sequenced within a study of T cell responses to AZD1222 COVID-19 vaccine (dated by TCRdb to the early 2020s). Notes on the research overall: AZD1222 recipients whose second dose came at about 4 weeks and those whose second dose came at about 12 weeks were combined into one group, since spike-specific TCR depth and breadth did not differ between the two schedules. Trial participants were enrolled by age into 18-55, 56-69 and 70-plus year subgroups, with roughly 150, 30 and 60 TCR-sequenced participants respectively. A total of roughly 240 trial participants underwent TCR sequencing, of whom 207 received two doses of AZD1222 and about 26 received two doses of the MenACWY control vaccine.

The time point tag for this specimen amounts to: baseline before first vaccination. Vaccinee samples were obtained from the UK trials COV001 and COV002, which included a single-blind randomized controlled phase 2/3 trial of AZD1222 (ChAdOx1 nCoV-19) in healthy adults. For TCRbeta chain sequencing, PBMC samples were collected from trial participants at day 0 and at day 28 after the second dose. Clipping removes 6 bases from V and 5 bases from J, with 4 as the unmatched junction base count. Measured from the cysteine to the phenylalanine, the CDR3 is 12 residues long. Just CDR3 DNA is preserved here, 36 bases in frame from base 1. Based on the germline V gene, the CDR1 and CDR2 sequences are SQVTM and ANQGSEA. The CDR3 regions of human TCRbeta chains were analyzed by immunosequencing. Per the source publication's procedure: Repertoire TCRs were matched against a reference library of SARS-CoV-2-specific TCRs generated with the MIRA antigen-specificity platform. Breadth was defined as the fraction of unique TCRs that were SARS-CoV-2-associated, and depth was defined as the fraction of total T cells that were SARS-CoV-2-associated. Using the MIRA data, each spike-specific TCR was mapped to the spike region that the TCR reacts to and placed in a CD4 or CD8 class. Log10-transformed breadth and depth values were compared by one-way ANOVA with Sidak's multiple comparisons tests. The source is immuneACCESS, and TCRdb retained only in-frame sequences with V and J called. Part of the clones is not carried over; for the studies checked, unresolved V genes explain less than half of this, and the remainder is unexplained. The V and J calls and clone size were taken over from that table, and D and trimming were inferred from the DNA. The sample has 30,000 to 35,000 clones on record, roughly 92% of them singletons. The ten largest account for 45% to 50% of the sample.

Comments on this clone: Its specific antigen is unknown. The input lacks base qualities; no much larger clone sits a single base away.

The full study reports these points: Conclusions about previously exposed vaccinees are limited because only a handful of AZD1222 recipients were SARS-CoV-2 seropositive at baseline. Nearly half of unique spike-specific TCRs reportedly recognized epitopes outside regions mutated in the B.1.351 and B.1.1.7 variants. Because no day 14 peak-response samples were available, the repertoires could be characterized only after the peak T cell response. The vaccine-associated CD4 TCRs covered the entire spike protein, and the dominant responses fell in regions 160-218 and 743-854. After two AZD1222 doses, both the breadth and the depth of spike-specific TCRs were significantly higher than at day 0 and than in MenACWY recipients. In the small 56-69-year group, the increase in depth fell short of significance, most likely because of low power. Participants were mostly white British and included more females than males, and it was suggested by the authors that clonal diversity may have been underestimated.

Sequenced here: peripheral blood, sampled on day 0 of AZD1222 vaccination. This TCR was recovered from an adult in good health. This receptor chain uses TRBV29-1 and TRBJ2-5; a stretch of 9 junction bases matches TRBD1. At the DNA level, the sequence is TGCAGCGTGGACAGGGGTTTGGAGACCCAGTACTTC. The resulting protein is CSVDRGLETQYF.